A selection of T cell receptor beta chains follows, all from one sample in a study of T cell responses to AZD1222 COVID-19 vaccine. Clones were read by immunoSEQ multiplex PCR, and TCRdb kept only the in-frame ones, dropping some. The sample has about 130,000 clones; approximately 89% are singletons. The sample in question was peripheral blood, obtained on day 0 of AZD1222 vaccination. The receptors come from an adult in good health. The CDR3 runs from the conserved cysteine through the conserved F or W. A D gene is named only where the DNA matches it firmly. Only part of the rows carry a size: once, few, many, or a class if the clone is expanded.

size	D	J	V	DNA	CDR3
-	-	TRBJ1-5	TRBV19	TGTGCCAGTAGTATCCAGGTGGGGGGCAATCAGCCCCAGCATTTT	CASSIQVGGNQPQHF
-	-	TRBJ1-6	TRBV18	TGTGCCAGCTCACCTTCAGAAAATTCACCCCTCCACTTT	CASSPSENSPLHF
-	TRBD1	TRBJ1-1	TRBV10-3	TGTGCCATCAGGGGTCAGGGGGGCACTGAAGCTTTCTTT	CAIRGQGGTEAFF
-	-	TRBJ1-2	TRBV6-1	TGTGCCAGCAGTGAATCACTTGGGAAGGGGTATGGCTACACCTTC	CASSESLGKGYGYTF
-	TRBD1	TRBJ1-1	TRBV5-1	TGCGCCAGCAGCCCTATCGGACAGGGGGCCATGAACACTGAAGCTTTCTTT	CASSPIGQGAMNTEAFF
-	TRBD2	TRBJ2-1	TRBV3-1/TRBV3-2	TGTGCCAGCAGCCTAGGGACTAGCGGGGCGTACAATGAGCAGTTCTTC	CASSLGTSGAYNEQFF
-	-	TRBJ2-1	TRBV15	TGTGCCACCAGCAGAGATCCCGAGGATATCTCCTACAATGAGCAGTTCTTC	CATSRDPEDISYNEQFF
-	-	TRBJ2-1	TRBV27	TGTGCCAGCAGTTTCCATAGCGGTGGCGGGAATGAGCAGTTCTTC	CASSFHSGGGNEQFF
-	-	TRBJ1-2	TRBV30	TGTGCCTGGCAATTAGGCACAGCGAACTATGGCTACACCTTC	CAWQLGTANYGYTF
-	-	TRBJ1-5	TRBV18	TGTGCCAGCTCACCGGGTACATGGCCCCAGCATTTT	CASSPGTWPQHF
-	-	TRBJ2-7	TRBV11-2	TGTGCCAGCAGCTTGAGACAGTCCTACGAGCAGTACTTC	CASSLRQSYEQYF
-	-	TRBJ1-1	TRBV7-9	TGTGCCAGCAGCCCCAAGGGGCCCTTGGACACTGAAGCTTTCTTT	CASSPKGPLDTEAFF
-	-	TRBJ1-5	TRBV4-2	TGTGCCAGCAGCCAAGACGGGGTGAAATTAAGCAATCAGCCCCAGCATTTT	CASSQDGVKLSNQPQHF
-	-	TRBJ1-4	TRBV15	TGTGCCACCAGCAGAGATCGGGGACATAATGAAAAACTGTTTTTT	CATSRDRGHNEKLFF
-	TRBD1	TRBJ2-7	TRBV10-3	TGTGCCATCACCCAAGACAGGGGCGCCTACGAGCAGTACTTC	CAITQDRGAYEQYF
-	TRBD2	TRBJ2-1	TRBV13	TGTGCCAGCAGCACCGGGACTAGCTCATACAATGAGCAGTTCTTC	CASSTGTSSYNEQFF
few	-	TRBJ2-5	TRBV5-4	TGTGCCAGCAGCGCCCAGGGGTCAGAGACCCAGTACTTC	CASSAQGSETQYF
-	TRBD2	TRBJ2-7	TRBV7-9	TGTGCCAGCAGCTTCGGACTAGCGGGAGCGGAGCAGTACTTC	CASSFGLAGAEQYF
-	TRBD1	TRBJ1-2	TRBV6-5	TGTGCCATTACGGGGATGGCAGGGGGCTTCTATGGCTACACCTTC	CAITGMAGGFYGYTF
-	-	TRBJ1-3	TRBV18	TGTGCCAGCTCAACAACAGAGGACTCTGGAAACACCATATATTTT	CASSTTEDSGNTIYF
once	-	TRBJ2-1	TRBV5-1	TGCGCCAGCAGCTTGGACAACTACAATGAGCAGTTCTTC	CASSLDNYNEQFF
-	TRBD1	TRBJ1-5	TRBV19	TGTGCCAGTAGCCAGGGGGGAGGGCAGCCCCAGCATTTT	CASSQGGGQPQHF
-	-	TRBJ1-2	TRBV7-2	TGTGCCAGCAGCTTAGTTGCCCTTGACAGGATCAAATTGGACTATGGCTACACCTTC	CASSLVALDRIKLDYGYTF
once	-	TRBJ2-1	TRBV7-2	TGTGCCAGCAGCCTACCCGGGGAGCAGTTCTTC	CASSLPGEQFF
-	TRBD1	TRBJ1-3	TRBV5-1	TGCGCCAGCAGCGCTCGGGACAGGGGGTTGAGTGAATATTTT	CASSARDRGLSEYF
few	-	TRBJ1-5	TRBV10-3	TGTGCCATCAGTGACACAGGGAATCAGCCCCAGCATTTT	CAISDTGNQPQHF
-	TRBD2	TRBJ2-7	TRBV9	TGTGCCAGCAGCGTAGCAGGGACTAGCGGGTTCGGGGACGAGCAGTACTTC	CASSVAGTSGFGDEQYF
-	-	TRBJ2-3	TRBV29-1	TGCAGCGTTCATCAGGGGCTGGGCACAGATACGCAGTATTTT	CSVHQGLGTDTQYF
once	-	TRBJ1-5	TRBV2	TGTGCCAGCAGTGCGCTGGGCGGGAATAATCAGCCCCAGCATTTT	CASSALGGNNQPQHF
-	TRBD2	TRBJ2-1	TRBV5-1	TGCGCCAGCAGCTCGACTAGCGGGAGCGATGAGCAGTTCTTC	CASSSTSGSDEQFF
-	-	TRBJ2-1	TRBV11-3	TGTGCCAGCAGCCAGACCGGGACATTTGATGTCAATGAGCAGTTCTTC	CASSQTGTFDVNEQFF
-	TRBD2	TRBJ2-1	TRBV24-1	TGTGCCACCAGTGATGCCGGGACTAGCGGAGACAATGAGCAGTTCTTC	CATSDAGTSGDNEQFF
-	-	TRBJ1-2	TRBV12-3/TRBV12-4	TGTGCCAGCAGTTTGGCGGGGGTCGGGGGCTACACCTTC	CASSLAGVGGYTF